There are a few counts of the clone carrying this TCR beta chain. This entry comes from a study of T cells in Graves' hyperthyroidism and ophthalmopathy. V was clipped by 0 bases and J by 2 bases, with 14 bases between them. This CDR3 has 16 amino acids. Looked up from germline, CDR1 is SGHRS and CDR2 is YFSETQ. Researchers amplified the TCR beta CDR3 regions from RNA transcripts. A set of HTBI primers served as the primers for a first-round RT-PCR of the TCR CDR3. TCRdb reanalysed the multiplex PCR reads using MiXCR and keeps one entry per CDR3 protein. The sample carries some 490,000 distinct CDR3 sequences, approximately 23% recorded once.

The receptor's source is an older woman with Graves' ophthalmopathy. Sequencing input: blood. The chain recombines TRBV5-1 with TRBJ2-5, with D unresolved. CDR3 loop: CASSLVSDPIQETQYF. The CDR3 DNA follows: TGCGCCAGCAGCTTGGTGTCAGATCCTATACAAGAGACCCAGTACTTC.